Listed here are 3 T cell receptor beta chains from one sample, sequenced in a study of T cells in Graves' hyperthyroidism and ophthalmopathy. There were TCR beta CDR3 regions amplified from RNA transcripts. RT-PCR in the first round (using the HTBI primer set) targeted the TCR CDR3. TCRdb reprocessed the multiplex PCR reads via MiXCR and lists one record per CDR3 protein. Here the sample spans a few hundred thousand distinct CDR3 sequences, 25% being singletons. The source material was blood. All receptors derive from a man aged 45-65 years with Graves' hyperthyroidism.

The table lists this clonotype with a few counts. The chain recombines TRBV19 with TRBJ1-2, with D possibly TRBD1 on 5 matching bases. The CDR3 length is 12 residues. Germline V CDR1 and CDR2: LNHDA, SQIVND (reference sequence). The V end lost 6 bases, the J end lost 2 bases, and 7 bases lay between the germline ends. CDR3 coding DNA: TGTGCCAGTAGGGGACGGAACTATGGCTACACCTTC. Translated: CASRGRNYGYTF. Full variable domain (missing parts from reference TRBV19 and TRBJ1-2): DGGITQSPKYLFRKEGQNVTLSCEQNLNHDAMYWYRQDPGQGLRLIYYSQIVNDFQKGDIAEGYSVSREKKESFPLTVTSAQKNPTAFYLCASRGRNYGYTFGSGTRLTVV.

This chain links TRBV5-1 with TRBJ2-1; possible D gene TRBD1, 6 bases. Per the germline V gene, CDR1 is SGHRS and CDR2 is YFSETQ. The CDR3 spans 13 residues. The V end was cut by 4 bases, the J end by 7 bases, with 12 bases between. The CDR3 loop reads CASSTAGVNEQFF. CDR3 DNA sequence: TGCGCCAGCAGCACAGCAGGGGTAAATGAGCAGTTCTTC.

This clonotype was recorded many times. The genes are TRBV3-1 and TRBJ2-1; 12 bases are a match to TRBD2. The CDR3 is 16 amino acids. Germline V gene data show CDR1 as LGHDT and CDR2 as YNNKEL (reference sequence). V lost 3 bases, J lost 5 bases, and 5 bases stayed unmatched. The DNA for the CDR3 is TGTGCCAGCAGCCAGGGACTAGCGGGCTTCAACAATGAGCAGTTCTTC. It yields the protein CASSQGLAGFNNEQFF.